Reported below is one TCR beta chain. Antigen unknown. This sample stems from a study of blood T cells in healthy people across ages. The study's findings and limits: Unknown CMV status may confound age-related changes in expanded clones.

This CDR3 has 13 residues. Germline values: CDR1 SGHTA, CDR2 FQGNSA. The V end lost 1 base, the J end lost 8 bases, and 11 bases lay between the germline ends. A second 7 to 11 cycle PCR used barcoded and J-beta primers. Each CDR3 protein is one row after TCRdb ran MiXCR on the 5' RACE reads. Of roughly 700,000 distinct CDR3 sequences detected, approximately 50% appear once; the ten largest clones hold approximately 32%. Caucasian, healthy and from Russia, the donors were aged between roughly 6 and 100. The chain is built from TRBV7-2 and TRBJ1-2, with D tentatively TRBD1 (5 bases). Sequenced material: blood. The sequence was obtained from a woman aged 55-70 years in good health. The CDR3 nucleotides read TGTGCCAGCAGCTTAGGGAGGGGAGAGGGCTACACCTTC. Residues: CASSLGRGEGYTF.